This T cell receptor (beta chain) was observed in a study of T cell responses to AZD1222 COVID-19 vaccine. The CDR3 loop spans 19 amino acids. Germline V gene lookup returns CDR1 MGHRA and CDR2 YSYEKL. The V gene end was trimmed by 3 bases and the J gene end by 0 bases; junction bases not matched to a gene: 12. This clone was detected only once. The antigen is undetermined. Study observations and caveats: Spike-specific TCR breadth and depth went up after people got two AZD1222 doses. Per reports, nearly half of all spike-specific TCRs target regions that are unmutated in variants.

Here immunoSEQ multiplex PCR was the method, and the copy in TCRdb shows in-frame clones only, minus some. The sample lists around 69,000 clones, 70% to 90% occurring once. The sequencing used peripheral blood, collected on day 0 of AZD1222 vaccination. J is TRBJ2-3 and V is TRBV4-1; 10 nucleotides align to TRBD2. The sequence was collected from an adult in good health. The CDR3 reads CASSQTSGQTAYSTDTQYF. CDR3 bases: TGCGCCAGCAGCCAGACTAGCGGGCAGACCGCTTATAGCACAGATACGCAGTATTTT.